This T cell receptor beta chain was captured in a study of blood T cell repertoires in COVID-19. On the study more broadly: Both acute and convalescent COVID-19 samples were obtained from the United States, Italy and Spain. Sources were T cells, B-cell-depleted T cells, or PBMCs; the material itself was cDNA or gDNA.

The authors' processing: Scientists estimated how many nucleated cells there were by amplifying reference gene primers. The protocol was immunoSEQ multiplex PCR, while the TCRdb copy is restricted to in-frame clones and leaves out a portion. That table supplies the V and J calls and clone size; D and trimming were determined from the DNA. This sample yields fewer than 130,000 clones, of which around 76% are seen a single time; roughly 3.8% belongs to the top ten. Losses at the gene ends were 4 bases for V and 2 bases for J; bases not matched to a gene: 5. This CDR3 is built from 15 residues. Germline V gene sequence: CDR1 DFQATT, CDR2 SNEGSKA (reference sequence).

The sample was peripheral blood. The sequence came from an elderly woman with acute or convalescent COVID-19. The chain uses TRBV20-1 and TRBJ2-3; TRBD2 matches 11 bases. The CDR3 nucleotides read TGCAGTGCTATTGATAGCGGGAGGGCCACAGATACGCAGTATTTT. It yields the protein CSAIDSGRATDTQYF.